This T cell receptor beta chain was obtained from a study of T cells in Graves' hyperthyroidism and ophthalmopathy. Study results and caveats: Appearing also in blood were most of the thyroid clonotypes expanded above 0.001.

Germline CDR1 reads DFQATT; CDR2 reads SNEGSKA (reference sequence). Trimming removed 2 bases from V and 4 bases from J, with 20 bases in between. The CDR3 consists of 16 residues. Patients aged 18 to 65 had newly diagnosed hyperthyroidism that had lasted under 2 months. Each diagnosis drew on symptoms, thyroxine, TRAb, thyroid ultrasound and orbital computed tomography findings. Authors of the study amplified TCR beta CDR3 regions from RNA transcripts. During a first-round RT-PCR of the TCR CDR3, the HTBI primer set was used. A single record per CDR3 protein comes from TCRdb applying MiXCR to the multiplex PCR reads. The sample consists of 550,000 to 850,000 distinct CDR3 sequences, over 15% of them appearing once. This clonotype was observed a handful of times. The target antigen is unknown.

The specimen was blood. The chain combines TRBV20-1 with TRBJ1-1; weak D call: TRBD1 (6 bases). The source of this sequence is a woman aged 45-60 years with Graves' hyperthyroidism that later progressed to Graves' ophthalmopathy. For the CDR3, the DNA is TGCAGTGCTAGAACAGGGACGGGGCGGATCAGCACTGAAGCTTTCTTT. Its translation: CSARTGTGRISTEAFF.